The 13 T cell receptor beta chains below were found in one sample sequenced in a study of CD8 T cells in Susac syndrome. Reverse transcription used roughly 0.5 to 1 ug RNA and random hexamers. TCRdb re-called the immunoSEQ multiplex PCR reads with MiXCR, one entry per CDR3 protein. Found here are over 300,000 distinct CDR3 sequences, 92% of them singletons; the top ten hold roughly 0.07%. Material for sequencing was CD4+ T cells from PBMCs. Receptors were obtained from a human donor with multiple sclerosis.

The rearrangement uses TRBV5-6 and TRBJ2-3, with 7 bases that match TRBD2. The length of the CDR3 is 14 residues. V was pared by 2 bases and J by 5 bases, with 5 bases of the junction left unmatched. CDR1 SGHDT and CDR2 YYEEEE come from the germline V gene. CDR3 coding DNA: TGTGCCAGCAGCTTCCTAGCGGAGGAAGATACGCAGTATTTT. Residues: CASSFLAEEDTQYF.

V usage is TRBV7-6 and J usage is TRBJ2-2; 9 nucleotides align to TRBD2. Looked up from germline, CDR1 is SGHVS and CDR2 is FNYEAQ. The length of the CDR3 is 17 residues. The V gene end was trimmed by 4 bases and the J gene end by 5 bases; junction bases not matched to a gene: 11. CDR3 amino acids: CASSSSPTSGLTGELFF. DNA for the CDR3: TGTGCCAGCAGCTCCTCGCCGACTAGCGGATTAACCGGGGAGCTGTTTTTT.

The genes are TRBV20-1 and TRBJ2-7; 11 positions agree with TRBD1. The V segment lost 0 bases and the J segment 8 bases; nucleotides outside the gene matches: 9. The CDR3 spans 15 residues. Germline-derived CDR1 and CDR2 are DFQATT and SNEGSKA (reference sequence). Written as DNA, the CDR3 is TGCAGTGCTAGAGAAGGGACAGGGGGTCGATCGAAGCAGTACTTC. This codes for CSAREGTGGRSKQYF.

DNA of the CDR3: TGTGCCAGCAGTTCAGGGGGGGCCGGAGGGACCCAGTACTTC. It translates to CASSSGGAGGTQYF. V usage is TRBV7-9 and J usage is TRBJ2-5; D tentatively reads TRBD1 or TRBD2 (7 bases each). CDR3 size: 14 residues. Deletions cut 6 bases from V and 7 bases from J, with 18 bases between. Germline lookup yields CDR1 SEHNR and CDR2 FQNEAQ (reference sequence).

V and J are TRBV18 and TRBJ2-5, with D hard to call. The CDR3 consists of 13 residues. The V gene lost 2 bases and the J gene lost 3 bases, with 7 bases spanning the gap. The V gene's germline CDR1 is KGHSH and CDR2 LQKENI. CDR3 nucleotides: TGTGCCAGCTCACCAGCTAGAGAAGAGACCCAGTACTTC. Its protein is CASSPAREETQYF.

CDR3 loop: CASSQGLAGRNEQFF. In DNA form, the CDR3 reads TGTGCCAGCAGCCAGGGACTAGCGGGTCGGAATGAGCAGTTCTTC. The chain recombines TRBV7-2 with TRBJ2-1; 12 bases map to TRBD2. Per germline, CDR1 SGHTA and CDR2 FQGNSA. The CDR3 is made up of 15 amino acids. With V trimmed by 5 bases and J by 7 bases, 6 bases remained unmatched.

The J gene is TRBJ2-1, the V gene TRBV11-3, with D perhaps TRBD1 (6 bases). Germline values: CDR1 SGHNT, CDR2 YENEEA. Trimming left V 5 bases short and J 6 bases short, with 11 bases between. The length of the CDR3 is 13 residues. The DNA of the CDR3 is TGTGCCAGCAGCAGAGCGGACAGCAATGAGCAGTTCTTC. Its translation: CASSRADSNEQFF. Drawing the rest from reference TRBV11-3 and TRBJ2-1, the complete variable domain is EAGVVQSPRYKIIEKKQPVAFWCNPISGHNTLYWYLQNLGQGPELLIRYENEEAVDDSQLPKDRFSAERLKGVDSTLKIQPAELGDSAVYLCASSRADSNEQFFGPGTRLTVL.

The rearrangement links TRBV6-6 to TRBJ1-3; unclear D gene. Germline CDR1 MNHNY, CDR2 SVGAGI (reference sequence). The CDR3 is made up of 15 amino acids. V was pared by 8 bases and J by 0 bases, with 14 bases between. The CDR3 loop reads CASQGISSSGNTIYF. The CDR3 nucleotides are TGTGCCAGCCAAGGCATCTCGAGCTCTGGAAACACCATATATTTT.

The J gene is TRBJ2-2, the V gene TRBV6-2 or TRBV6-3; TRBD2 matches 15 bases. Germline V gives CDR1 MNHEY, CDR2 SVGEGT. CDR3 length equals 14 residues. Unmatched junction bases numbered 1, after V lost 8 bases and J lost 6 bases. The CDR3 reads CASRTSGRAGELFF. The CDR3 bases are TGTGCCAGCCGGACTAGCGGGAGGGCCGGGGAGCTGTTTTTT.

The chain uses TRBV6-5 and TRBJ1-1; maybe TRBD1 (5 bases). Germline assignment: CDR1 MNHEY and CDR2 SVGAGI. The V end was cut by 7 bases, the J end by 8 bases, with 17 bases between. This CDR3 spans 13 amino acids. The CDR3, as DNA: TGTGCCAGCACCCAGGGAGGGTCCGGGGAAGCTTTCTTT. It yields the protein CASTQGGSGEAFF.

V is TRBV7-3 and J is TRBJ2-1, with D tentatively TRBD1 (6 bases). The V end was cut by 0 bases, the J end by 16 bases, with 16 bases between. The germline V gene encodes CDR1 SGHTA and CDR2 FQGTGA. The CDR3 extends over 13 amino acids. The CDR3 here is CASSLTFGDRSFF. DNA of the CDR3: TGTGCCAGCAGCTTAACGTTCGGAGACAGGTCTTTCTTC.

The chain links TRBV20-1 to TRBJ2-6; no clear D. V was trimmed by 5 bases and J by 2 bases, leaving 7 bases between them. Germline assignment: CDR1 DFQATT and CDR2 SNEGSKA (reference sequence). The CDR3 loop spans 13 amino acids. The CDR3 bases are TGCAGTGCTCTTCGCCCTGGGGCCAACGTCCTGACTTTC. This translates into CSALRPGANVLTF.

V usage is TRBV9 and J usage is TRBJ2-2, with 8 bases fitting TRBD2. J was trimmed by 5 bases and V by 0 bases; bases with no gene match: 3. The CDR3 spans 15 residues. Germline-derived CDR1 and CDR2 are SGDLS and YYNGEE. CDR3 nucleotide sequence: TGTGCCAGCAGCGTAGTGAGCGGGAGTACCGGGGAGCTGTTTTTT. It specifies CASSVVSGSTGELFF.